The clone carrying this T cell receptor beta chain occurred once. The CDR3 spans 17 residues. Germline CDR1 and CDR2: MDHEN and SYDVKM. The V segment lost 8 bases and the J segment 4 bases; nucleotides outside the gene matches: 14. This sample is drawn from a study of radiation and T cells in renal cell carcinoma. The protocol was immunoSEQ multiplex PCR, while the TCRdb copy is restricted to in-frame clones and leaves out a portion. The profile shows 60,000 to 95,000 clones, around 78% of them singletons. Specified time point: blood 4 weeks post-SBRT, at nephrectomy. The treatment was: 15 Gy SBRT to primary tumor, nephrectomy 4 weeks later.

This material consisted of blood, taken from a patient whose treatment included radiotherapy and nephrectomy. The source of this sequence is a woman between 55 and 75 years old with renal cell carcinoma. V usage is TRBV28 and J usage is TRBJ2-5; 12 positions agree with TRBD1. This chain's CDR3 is CASSGLSGTGGRETQYF. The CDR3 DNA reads TGTGCCAGCTCGGGCCTTTCGGGGACAGGGGGCCGAGAGACCCAGTACTTC. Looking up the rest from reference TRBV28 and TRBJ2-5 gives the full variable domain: DVKVTQSSRYLVKRTGEKVFLECVQDMDHENMFWYRQDPGLGLRLIYFSYDVKMKEKGDIPEGYSVSREKKERFSLILESASTNQTSMYLCASSGLSGTGGRETQYFGPGTRLLVL.